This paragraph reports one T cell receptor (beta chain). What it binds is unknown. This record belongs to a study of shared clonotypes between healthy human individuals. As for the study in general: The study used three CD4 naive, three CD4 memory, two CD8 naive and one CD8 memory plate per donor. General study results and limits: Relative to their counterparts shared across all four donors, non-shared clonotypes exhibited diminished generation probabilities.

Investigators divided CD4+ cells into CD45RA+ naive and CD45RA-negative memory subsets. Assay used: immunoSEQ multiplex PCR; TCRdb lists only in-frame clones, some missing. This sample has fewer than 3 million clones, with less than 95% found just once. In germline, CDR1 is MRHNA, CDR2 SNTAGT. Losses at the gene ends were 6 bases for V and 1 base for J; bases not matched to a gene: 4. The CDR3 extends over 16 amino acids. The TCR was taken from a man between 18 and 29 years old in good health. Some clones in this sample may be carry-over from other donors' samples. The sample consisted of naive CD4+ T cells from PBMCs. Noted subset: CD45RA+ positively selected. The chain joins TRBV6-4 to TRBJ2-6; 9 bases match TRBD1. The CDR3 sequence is CASRGTGNSGANVLTF. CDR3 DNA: TGTGCCAGCAGAGGGACAGGGAATTCTGGGGCCAACGTCCTGACTTTC.